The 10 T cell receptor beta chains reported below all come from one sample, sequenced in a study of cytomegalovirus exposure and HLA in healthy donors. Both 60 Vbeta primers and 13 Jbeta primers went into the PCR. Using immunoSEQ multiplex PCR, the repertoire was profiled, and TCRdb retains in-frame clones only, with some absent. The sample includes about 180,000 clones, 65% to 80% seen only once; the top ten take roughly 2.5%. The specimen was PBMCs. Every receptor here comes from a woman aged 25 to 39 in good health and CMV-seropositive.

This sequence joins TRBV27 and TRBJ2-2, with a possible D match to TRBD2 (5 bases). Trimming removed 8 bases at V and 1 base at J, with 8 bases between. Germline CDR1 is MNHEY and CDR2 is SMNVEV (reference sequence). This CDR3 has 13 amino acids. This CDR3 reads CASRGRNTGELFF. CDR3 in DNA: TGTGCCAGCCGAGGGCGGAACACCGGGGAGCTGTTTTTT.

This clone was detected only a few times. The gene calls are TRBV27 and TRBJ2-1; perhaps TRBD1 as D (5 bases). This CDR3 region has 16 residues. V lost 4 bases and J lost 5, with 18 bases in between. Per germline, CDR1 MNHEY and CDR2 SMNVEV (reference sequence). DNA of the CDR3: TGTGCCAGCAGTTCCCGTGGGGCAGGGCTGGACAATGAGCAGTTCTTC. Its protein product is CASSSRGAGLDNEQFF.

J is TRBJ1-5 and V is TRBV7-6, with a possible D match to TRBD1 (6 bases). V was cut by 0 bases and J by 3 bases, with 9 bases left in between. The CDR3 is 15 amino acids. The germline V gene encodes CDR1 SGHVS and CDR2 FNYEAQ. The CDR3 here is CASSLAAGANQPQHF. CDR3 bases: TGTGCCAGCAGCTTAGCGGCAGGGGCCAATCAGCCCCAGCATTTT. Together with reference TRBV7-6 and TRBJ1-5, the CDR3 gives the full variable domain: GAGVSQSPRYKVTKRGQDVALRCDPISGHVSLYWYRQALGQGPEFLTYFNYEAQQDKSGLPNDRFSAERPEGSISTLTIQRTEQRDSAMYRCASSLAAGANQPQHFGDGTRLSIL.

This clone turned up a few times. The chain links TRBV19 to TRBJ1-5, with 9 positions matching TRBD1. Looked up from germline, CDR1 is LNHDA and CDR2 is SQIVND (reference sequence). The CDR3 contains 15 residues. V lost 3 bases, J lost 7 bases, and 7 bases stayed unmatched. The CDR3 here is CASSMGTGSTQPQHF. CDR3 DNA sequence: TGTGCCAGTAGTATGGGGACAGGGAGTACCCAGCCCCAGCATTTT.

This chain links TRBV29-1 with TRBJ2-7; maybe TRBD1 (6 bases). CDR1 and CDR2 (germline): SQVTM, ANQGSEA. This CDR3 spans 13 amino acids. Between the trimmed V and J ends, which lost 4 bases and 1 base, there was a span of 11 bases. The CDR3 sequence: CSVGKTGSYEQYF. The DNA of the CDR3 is TGCAGCGTTGGGAAAACAGGGTCCTACGAGCAGTACTTC.

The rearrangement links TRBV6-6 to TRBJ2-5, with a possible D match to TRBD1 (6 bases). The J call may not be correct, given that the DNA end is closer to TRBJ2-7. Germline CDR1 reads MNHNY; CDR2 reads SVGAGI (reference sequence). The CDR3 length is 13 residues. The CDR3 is CASSSQQGFEQYF. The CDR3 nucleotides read TGTGCCAGCAGTTCGCAACAGGGTTTCGAGCAGTACTTC.

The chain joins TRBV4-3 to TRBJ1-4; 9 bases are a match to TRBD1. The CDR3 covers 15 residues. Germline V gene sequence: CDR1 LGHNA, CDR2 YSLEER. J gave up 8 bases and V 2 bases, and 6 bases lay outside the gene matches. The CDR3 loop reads CASSQTGGVSEKLFF. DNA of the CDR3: TGCGCCAGCAGCCAAACAGGGGGCGTTTCGGAAAAACTGTTTTTT.

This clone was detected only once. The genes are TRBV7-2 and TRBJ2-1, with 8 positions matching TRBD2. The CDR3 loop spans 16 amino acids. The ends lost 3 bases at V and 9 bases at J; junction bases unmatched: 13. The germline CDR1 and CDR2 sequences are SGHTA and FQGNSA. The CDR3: CASSFSPAGASGEQFF. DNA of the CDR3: TGTGCCAGCAGCTTTTCCCCAGCGGGGGCCTCGGGTGAGCAGTTCTTC. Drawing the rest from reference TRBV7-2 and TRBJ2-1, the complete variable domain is GAGVSQSPSNKVTEKGKDVELRCDPISGHTALYWYRQSLGQGLEFLIYFQGNSAPDKSGLPSDRFSAERTGGSVSTLTIQRTQQEDSAVYLCASSFSPAGASGEQFFGPGTRLTVL.

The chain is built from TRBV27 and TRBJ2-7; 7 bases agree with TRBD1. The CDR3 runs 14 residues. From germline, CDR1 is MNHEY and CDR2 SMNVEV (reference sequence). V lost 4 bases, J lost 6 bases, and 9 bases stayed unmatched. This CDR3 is CASSSDRFIGEQYF. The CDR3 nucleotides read TGTGCCAGCAGTTCGGACAGGTTTATCGGCGAGCAGTACTTC.

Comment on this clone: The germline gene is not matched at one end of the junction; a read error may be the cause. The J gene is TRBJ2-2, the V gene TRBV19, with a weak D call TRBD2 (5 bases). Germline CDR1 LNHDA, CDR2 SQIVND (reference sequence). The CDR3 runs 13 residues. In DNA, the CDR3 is TGTGCCTGTAGGACCGCGGGCACCGGGGAGCTGTTTTTT. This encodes CACRTAGTGELFF.